This TCR beta chain was retrieved from a study of blood T cell repertoires in COVID-19. Study-level information: There were acute and convalescent COVID-19 samples, and they came from the United States, Italy and Spain. In each case, the material was cDNA or gDNA derived from T cells, B-cell-depleted T cells, or PBMCs.

Clones were read by immunoSEQ multiplex PCR, and TCRdb kept only the in-frame ones, dropping some. The sample includes some 100,000 clones, approximately 86% of them seen just once. CDR1 and CDR2 (germline): SGHNT, YYREEE (reference sequence). This CDR3 spans 15 amino acids. V lost 5 bases to trimming and J lost 3 bases, with 17 bases between them. The sequence came from a woman aged 55-70 years with acute or convalescent COVID-19. What was sequenced was peripheral blood. The rearrangement joins TRBV5-4 to TRBJ2-5; D perhaps matches TRBD1 (5 bases). CDR3 DNA sequence: TGTGCCAGCAGTAGGCCAGGGCAACTTGAAGAGACCCAGTACTTC. It translates to CASSRPGQLEETQYF. Together with reference TRBV5-4 and TRBJ2-5, the CDR3 gives the full variable domain: ETGVTQSPTHLIKTRGQQVTLRCSSQSGHNTVSWYQQALGQGPQFIFQYYREEENGRGNFPPRFSGLQFPNYSSELNVNALELDDSALYLCASSRPGQLEETQYFGPGTRLLVL.